These T cell receptor beta chains were read from a single sample in a study of CD8+ T cells in alopecia areata. Clones were sequenced by immunoSEQ multiplex PCR, and TCRdb holds only the in-frame ones, with some missing. The data show some 180,000 clones, approximately 62% seen once. Sequenced here: CD4+ T cells sorted from blood, sampled at week 0. These receptor sequences come from a human donor with alopecia areata. CDR3s include the opening cysteine and the closing phenylalanine or tryptophan. Fields, in order: CDR3 protein, CDR3 DNA, clone size, D gene, J gene, V gene. D genes are given only for firm matches. Clone size is stated in some rows and not others, as once, few, many or a class when expanded.

CDR3 protein: CSVRGTATGELFF
CDR3 DNA: TGCAGCGTCAGAGGGACAGCAACCGGGGAGCTGTTTTTT
clone size: few
D gene: TRBD1
J gene: TRBJ2-2
V gene: TRBV29-1

CDR3 protein: CSAKETDTQYF
CDR3 DNA: TGCAGTGCTAAGGAGACAGATACGCAGTATTTT
clone size: NA
D gene: NA
J gene: TRBJ2-3
V gene: TRBV20-1

CDR3 protein: CASSRSGQGNSPLHF
CDR3 DNA: TGCGCCAGCAGCCGATCAGGACAGGGCAATTCACCCCTCCACTTT
clone size: NA
D gene: TRBD1
J gene: TRBJ1-6
V gene: TRBV4-3

CDR3 protein: CASSLATPSSTEAFF
CDR3 DNA: TGCGCCAGCAGCTTGGCCACCCCTAGCAGCACTGAAGCTTTCTTT
clone size: few
D gene: NA
J gene: TRBJ1-1
V gene: TRBV5-1

CDR3 protein: CARTGEGYTF
CDR3 DNA: TGTGCCAGGACAGGGGAAGGCTACACCTTC
clone size: NA
D gene: TRBD1
J gene: TRBJ1-2
V gene: TRBV2

CDR3 protein: CASSSIGSYGYTF
CDR3 DNA: TGTGCCAGCAGTTCAATCGGCAGCTATGGCTACACCTTC
clone size: NA
D gene: NA
J gene: TRBJ1-2
V gene: TRBV11-2

CDR3 protein: CASSVTGLAATYNEQFF
CDR3 DNA: TGTGCCAGCAGCGTAACCGGACTAGCGGCAACATACAATGAGCAGTTCTTC
clone size: NA
D gene: TRBD2
J gene: TRBJ2-1
V gene: TRBV9

CDR3 protein: CASSLERDGRGGYTF
CDR3 DNA: TGTGCCAGCAGCCTAGAAAGGGACGGCCGTGGCGGCTACACCTTC
clone size: NA
D gene: NA
J gene: TRBJ1-2
V gene: TRBV13

CDR3 protein: CASSLMGGPDTQYF
CDR3 DNA: TGTGCCAGCAGCTTAATGGGGGGACCAGATACGCAGTATTTT
clone size: NA
D gene: NA
J gene: TRBJ2-3
V gene: TRBV7-3

CDR3 protein: CASRRLAGGQQFF
CDR3 DNA: TGTGCCAGCAGGCGACTAGCGGGGGGCCAGCAGTTCTTC
clone size: NA
D gene: TRBD2
J gene: TRBJ2-1
V gene: TRBV13

CDR3 protein: CSAGGDAYGYTF
CDR3 DNA: TGCAGCGCCGGAGGGGACGCCTATGGCTACACCTTC
clone size: NA
D gene: NA
J gene: TRBJ1-2
V gene: TRBV29-1

CDR3 protein: CASSSDGNSPLHF
CDR3 DNA: TGTGCCAGCAGTTCCGACGGGAATTCACCCCTCCACTTT
clone size: NA
D gene: NA
J gene: TRBJ1-6
V gene: TRBV25-1

CDR3 protein: CSVEARLMNTEAFF
CDR3 DNA: TGCAGCGTTGAAGCGCGGTTAATGAACACTGAAGCTTTCTTT
clone size: once
D gene: NA
J gene: TRBJ1-1
V gene: TRBV29-1

CDR3 protein: CASSQVELSYTQYF
CDR3 DNA: TGCGCCAGCAGCCAAGTCGAACTTTCATATACGCAGTATTTT
clone size: NA
D gene: NA
J gene: TRBJ2-3
V gene: TRBV4-1

CDR3 protein: CASSRRGVDTGELFF
CDR3 DNA: TGTGCCAGTAGTCGAAGGGGTGTTGACACCGGGGAGCTGTTTTTT
clone size: few
D gene: NA
J gene: TRBJ2-2
V gene: TRBV19

CDR3 protein: CASSFSGANVLTF
CDR3 DNA: TGTGCCAGCAGTTTTTCCGGGGCCAACGTCCTGACTTTC
clone size: NA
D gene: NA
J gene: TRBJ2-6
V gene: TRBV27

CDR3 protein: CAWIRRGSGYTF
CDR3 DNA: TGTGCCTGGATCCGGAGAGGTTCGGGCTACACCTTC
clone size: NA
D gene: NA
J gene: TRBJ1-2
V gene: TRBV30

CDR3 protein: CSVSEGLGEKLFF
CDR3 DNA: TGCAGCGTTTCGGAGGGGTTGGGTGAAAAACTGTTTTTT
clone size: NA
D gene: NA
J gene: TRBJ1-4
V gene: TRBV29-1

CDR3 protein: CASRPGDLAGELFF
CDR3 DNA: TGCGCCAGCCGCCCAGGGGACTTGGCCGGGGAGCTGTTTTTT
clone size: NA
D gene: NA
J gene: TRBJ2-2
V gene: TRBV5-1

CDR3 protein: CASSNYRDSPLHF
CDR3 DNA: TGTGCCAGCAGTAATTACAGGGATTCACCCCTCCACTTT
clone size: NA
D gene: NA
J gene: TRBJ1-6
V gene: TRBV2